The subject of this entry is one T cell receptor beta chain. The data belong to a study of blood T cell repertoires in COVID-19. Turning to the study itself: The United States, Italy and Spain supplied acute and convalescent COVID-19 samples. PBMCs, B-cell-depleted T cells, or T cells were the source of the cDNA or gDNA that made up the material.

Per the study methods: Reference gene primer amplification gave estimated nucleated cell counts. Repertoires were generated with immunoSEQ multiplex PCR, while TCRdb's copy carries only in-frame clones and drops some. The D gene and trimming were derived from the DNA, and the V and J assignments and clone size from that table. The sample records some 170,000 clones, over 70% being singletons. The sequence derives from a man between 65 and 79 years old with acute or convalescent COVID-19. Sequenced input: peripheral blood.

The CDR3 is CASRQGYEKLFF. In DNA form, the CDR3 reads TGTGCCAGCAGACAGGGGTATGAAAAACTGTTTTTT. The rearrangement joins TRBV7-9 to TRBJ1-4; 7 bases are shared with TRBD1. The CDR3 runs to 12 residues. J was trimmed by 6 bases and V by 6 bases; bases with no gene match: 1. CDR1 is SEHNR and CDR2 is FQNEAQ in the germline V gene (reference sequence).